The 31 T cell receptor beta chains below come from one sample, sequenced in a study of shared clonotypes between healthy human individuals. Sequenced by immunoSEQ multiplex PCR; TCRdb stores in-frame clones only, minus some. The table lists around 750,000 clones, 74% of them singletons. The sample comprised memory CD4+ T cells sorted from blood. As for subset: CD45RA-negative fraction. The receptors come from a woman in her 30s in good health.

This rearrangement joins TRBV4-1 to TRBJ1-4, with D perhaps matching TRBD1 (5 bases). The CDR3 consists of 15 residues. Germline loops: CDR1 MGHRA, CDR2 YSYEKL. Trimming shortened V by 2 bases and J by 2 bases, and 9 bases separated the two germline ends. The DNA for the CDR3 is TGCGCCAGCAGCCAACCAGGGTCGACTAATGAAAAACTGTTTTTT. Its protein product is CASSQPGSTNEKLFF.

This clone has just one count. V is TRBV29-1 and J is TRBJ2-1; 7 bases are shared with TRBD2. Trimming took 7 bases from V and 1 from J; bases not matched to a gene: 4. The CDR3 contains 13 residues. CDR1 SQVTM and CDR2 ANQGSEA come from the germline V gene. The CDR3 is CSASSGSYNEQFF. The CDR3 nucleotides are TGCAGCGCCTCTAGCGGATCCTACAATGAGCAGTTCTTC.

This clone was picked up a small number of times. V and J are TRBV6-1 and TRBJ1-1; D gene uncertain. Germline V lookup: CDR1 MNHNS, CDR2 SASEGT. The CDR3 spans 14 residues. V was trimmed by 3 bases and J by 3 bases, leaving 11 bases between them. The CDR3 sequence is CASSEQVAYTEAFF. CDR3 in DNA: TGTGCCAGCAGTGAGCAGGTTGCGTACACTGAAGCTTTCTTT.

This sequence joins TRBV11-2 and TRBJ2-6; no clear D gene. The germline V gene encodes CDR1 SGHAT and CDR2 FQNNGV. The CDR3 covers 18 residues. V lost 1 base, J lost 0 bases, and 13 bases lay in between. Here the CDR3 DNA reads TGTGCCAGCAGCTTAGCAGGCAGGACCCCCTCTGGGGCCAACGTCCTGACTTTC. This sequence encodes CASSLAGRTPSGANVLTF.

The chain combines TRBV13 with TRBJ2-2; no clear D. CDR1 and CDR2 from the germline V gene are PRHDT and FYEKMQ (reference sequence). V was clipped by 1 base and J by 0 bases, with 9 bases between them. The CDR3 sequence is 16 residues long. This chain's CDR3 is CASSLVPDANTGELFF. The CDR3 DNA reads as TGTGCCAGCAGCTTAGTTCCAGACGCGAACACCGGGGAGCTGTTTTTT.

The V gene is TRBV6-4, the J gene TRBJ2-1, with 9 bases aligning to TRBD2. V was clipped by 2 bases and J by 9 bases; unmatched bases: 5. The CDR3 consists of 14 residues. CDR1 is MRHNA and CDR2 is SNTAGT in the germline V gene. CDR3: CASSDGAGGREQFF. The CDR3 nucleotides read TGTGCCAGCAGTGACGGAGCGGGAGGACGTGAGCAGTTCTTC.

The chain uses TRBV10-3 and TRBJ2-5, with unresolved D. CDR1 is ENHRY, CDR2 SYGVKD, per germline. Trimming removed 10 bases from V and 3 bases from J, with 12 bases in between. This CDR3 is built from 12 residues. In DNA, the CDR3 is TGTGCCACTAGGAACCCTGAAGAGACCCAGTACTTC. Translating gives CATRNPEETQYF.

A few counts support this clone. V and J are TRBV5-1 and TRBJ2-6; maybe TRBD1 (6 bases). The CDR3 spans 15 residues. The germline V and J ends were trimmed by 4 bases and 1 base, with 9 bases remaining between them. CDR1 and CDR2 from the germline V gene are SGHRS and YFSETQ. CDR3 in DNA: TGCGCCAGCAGCGGACAGTCATCTGGGGCCAACGTCCTGACTTTC. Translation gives CASSGQSSGANVLTF.

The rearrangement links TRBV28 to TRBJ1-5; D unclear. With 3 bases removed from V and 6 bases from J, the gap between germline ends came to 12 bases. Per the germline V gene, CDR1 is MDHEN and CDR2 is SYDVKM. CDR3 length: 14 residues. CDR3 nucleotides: TGTGCCAGCAGTTTTACCATGTCGAGTCAGCCCCAGCATTTT. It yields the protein CASSFTMSSQPQHF.

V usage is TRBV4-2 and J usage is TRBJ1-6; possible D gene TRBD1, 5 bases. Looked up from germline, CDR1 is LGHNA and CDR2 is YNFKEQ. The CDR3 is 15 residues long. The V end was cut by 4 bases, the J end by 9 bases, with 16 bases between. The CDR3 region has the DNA TGTGCCAGCAGCCCCTCTGTCGGGGGGAGTTCACCCCTCCACTTT. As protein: CASSPSVGGSSPLHF.

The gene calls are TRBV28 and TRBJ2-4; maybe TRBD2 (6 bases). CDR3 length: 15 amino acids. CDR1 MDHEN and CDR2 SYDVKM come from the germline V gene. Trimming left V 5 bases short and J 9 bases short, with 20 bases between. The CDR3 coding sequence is TGTGCCAGCAGTCCCCGCCGGGGAGGATGGGGCATTCAGTACTTC. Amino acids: CASSPRRGGWGIQYF.

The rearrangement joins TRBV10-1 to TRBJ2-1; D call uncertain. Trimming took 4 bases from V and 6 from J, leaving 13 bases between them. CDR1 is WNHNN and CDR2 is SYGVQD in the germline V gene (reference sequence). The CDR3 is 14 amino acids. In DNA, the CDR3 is TGCGCCAGCAGTGGGACCATTTCGGGCAATGAGCAGTTCTTC. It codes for CASSGTISGNEQFF.

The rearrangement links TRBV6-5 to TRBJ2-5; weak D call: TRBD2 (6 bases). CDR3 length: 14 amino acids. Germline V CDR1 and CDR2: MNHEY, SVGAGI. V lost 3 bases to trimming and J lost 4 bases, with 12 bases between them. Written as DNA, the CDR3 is TGTGCCAGCAGTTATCAGCGGGCAGGAGAGACCCAGTACTTC. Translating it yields CASSYQRAGETQYF.

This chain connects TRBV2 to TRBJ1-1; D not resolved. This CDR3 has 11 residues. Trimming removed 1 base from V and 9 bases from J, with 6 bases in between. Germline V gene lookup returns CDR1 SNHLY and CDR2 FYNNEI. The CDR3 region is CASSEGSKAFF. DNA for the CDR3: TGTGCCAGCAGTGAAGGTAGCAAAGCTTTCTTT. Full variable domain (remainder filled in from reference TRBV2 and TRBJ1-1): EPEVTQTPSHQVTQMGQEVILRCVPISNHLYFYWYRQILGQKVEFLVSFYNNEISEKSEIFDDQFSVERPDGSNFTLKIRSTKLEDSAMYFCASSEGSKAFFGQGTRLTVV.

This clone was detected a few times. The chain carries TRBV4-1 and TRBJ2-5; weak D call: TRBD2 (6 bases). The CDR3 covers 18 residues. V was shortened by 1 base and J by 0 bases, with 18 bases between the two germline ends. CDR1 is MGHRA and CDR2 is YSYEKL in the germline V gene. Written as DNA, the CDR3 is TGCGCCAGCAGCCAAGCGAGGGGCATACCGGGGGACCAAGAGACCCAGTACTTC. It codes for CASSQARGIPGDQETQYF.

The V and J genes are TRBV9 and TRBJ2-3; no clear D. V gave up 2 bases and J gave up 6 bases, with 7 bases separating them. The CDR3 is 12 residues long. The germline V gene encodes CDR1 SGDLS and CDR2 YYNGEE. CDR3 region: CASSVGRDTQYF. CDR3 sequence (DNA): TGTGCCAGCAGCGTCGGACGGGATACGCAGTATTTT.

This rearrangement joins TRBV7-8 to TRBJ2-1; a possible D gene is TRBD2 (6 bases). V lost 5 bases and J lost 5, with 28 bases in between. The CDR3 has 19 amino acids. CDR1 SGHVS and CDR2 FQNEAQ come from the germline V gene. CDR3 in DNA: TGTGCCAGCAGCCGTACGAATACCTTGGGACTCCCTTCCAACAATGAGCAGTTCTTC. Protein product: CASSRTNTLGLPSNNEQFF.

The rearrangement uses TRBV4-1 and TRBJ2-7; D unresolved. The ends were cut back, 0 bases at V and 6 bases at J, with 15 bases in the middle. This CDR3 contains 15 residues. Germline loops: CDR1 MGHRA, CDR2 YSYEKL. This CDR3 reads CASSQDLAWRSEQYF. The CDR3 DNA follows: TGCGCCAGCAGCCAAGATCTTGCCTGGCGGAGCGAGCAGTACTTC.

The CDR3 is CASSLPGQGTLNEQFF. CDR3 DNA: TGTGCCAGCAGTTTACCGGGACAGGGAACCCTCAATGAGCAGTTCTTC. The rearrangement joins TRBV28 to TRBJ2-1, with TRBD1 identical over 9 bases. The germline CDR1 and CDR2 sequences are MDHEN and SYDVKM. V lost 2 bases, J lost 6 bases, and 8 bases stayed unmatched. The CDR3 consists of 16 residues.

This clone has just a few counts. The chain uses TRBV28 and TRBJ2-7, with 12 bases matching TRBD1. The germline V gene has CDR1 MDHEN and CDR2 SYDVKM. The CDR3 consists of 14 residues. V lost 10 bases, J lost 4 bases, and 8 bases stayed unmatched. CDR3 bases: TGTGCCACCCTAGGGGACAGGGGGCTGTACGAGCAGTACTTC. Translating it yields CATLGDRGLYEQYF.

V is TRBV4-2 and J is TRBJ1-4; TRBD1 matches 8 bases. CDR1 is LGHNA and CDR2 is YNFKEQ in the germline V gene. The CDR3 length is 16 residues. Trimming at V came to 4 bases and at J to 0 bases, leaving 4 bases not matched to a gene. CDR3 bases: TGTGCCAGCAGCCCGGACAGGGCGACAACTAATGAAAAACTGTTTTTT. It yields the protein CASSPDRATTNEKLFF.

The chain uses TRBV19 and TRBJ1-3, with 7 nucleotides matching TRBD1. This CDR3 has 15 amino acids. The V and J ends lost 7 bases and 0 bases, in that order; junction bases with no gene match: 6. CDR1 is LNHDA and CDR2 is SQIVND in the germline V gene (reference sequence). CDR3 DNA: TGTGCCAGTACGGACAGGCAGTACTCTGGAAACACCATATATTTT. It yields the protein CASTDRQYSGNTIYF.

CDR3 DNA sequence: TGTGCCAGCAGCTTTCCTCTAGCGGAGGTCACCGGGGAGCTGTTTTTT. This translates into CASSFPLAEVTGELFF. The V and J genes are TRBV6-6 and TRBJ2-2; 7 nucleotides agree with TRBD2. CDR1 MNHNY and CDR2 SVGAGI come from the germline V gene (reference sequence). CDR3 length: 16 residues. J gave up 4 bases and V 6 bases, and 11 bases lay outside the gene matches.

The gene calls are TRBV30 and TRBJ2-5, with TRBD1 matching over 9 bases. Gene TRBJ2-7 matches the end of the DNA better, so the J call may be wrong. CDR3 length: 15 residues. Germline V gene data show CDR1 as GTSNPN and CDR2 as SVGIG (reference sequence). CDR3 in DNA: TGTGCCTGGAGTATAGACAGGGGGGTTGTCTACGAGCAGTACTTC. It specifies CAWSIDRGVVYEQYF.

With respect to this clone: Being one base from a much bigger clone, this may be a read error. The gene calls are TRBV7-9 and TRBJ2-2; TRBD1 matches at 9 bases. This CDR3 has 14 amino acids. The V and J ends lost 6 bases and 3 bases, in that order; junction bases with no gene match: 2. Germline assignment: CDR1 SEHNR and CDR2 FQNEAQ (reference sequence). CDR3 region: CASRRQGDTGELFF. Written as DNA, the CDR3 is TGTGCCAGCAGACGACAGGGGGACACCGGGGAGCTGTTTTTT.

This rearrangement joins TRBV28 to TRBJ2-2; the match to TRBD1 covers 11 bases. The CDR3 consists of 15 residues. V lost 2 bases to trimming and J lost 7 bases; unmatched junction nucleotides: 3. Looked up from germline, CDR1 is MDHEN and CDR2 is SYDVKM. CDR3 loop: CASSLGTGGVGELFF. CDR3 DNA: TGTGCCAGCAGTTTAGGGACAGGGGGTGTCGGGGAGCTGTTTTTT.

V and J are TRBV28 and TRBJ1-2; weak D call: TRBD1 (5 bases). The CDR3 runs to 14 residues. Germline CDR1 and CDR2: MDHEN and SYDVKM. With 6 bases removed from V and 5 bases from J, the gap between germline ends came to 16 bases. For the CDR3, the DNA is TGTGCCAGCAGAACAACCGGCAGGGTTTATGGCTACACCTTC. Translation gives CASRTTGRVYGYTF.

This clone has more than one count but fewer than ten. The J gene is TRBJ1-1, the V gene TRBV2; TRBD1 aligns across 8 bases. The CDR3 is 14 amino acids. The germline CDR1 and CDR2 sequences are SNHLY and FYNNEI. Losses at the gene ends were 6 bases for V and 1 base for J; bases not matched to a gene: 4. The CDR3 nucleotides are TGTGCCAGCAGAATGGACAGGGAGAACACTGAAGCTTTCTTT. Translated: CASRMDRENTEAFF.

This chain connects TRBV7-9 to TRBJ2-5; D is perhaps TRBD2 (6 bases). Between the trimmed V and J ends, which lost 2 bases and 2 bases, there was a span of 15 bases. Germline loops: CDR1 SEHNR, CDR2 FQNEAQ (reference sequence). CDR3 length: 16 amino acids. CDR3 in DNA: TGTGCCAGCAGCTTAACCTTACTAGCCCAACAAGAGACCCAGTACTTC. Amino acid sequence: CASSLTLLAQQETQYF.

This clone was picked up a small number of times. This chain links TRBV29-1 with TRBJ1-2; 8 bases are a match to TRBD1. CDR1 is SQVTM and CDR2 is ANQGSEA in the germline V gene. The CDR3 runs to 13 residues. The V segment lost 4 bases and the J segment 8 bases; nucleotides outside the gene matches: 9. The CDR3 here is CSVGSDRVEGYTF. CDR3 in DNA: TGCAGCGTTGGGTCGGACAGGGTCGAAGGCTACACCTTC.

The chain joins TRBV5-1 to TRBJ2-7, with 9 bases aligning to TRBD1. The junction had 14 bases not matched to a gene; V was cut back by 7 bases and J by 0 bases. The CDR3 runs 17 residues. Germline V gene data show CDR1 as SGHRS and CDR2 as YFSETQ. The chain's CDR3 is CASAGQGSISYSYEQYF. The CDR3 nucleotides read TGCGCCAGCGCCGGACAGGGGTCGATTTCGTACTCCTACGAGCAGTACTTC.